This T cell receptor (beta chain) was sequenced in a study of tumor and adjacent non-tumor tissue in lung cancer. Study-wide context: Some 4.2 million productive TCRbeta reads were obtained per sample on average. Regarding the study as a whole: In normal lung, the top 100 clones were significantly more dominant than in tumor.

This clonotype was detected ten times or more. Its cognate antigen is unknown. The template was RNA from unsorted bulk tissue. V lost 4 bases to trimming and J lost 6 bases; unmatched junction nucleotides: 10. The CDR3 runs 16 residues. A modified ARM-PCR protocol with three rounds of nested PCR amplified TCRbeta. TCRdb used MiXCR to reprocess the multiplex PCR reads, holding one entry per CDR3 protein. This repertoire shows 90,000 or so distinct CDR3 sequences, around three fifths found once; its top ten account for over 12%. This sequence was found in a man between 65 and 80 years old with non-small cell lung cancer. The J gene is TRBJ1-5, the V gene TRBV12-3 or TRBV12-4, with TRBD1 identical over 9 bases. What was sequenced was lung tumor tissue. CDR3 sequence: CASSSEGQGYGQPQHF. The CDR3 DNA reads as TGTGCCAGCAGTTCCGAAGGACAGGGGTATGGTCAGCCCCAGCATTTT.